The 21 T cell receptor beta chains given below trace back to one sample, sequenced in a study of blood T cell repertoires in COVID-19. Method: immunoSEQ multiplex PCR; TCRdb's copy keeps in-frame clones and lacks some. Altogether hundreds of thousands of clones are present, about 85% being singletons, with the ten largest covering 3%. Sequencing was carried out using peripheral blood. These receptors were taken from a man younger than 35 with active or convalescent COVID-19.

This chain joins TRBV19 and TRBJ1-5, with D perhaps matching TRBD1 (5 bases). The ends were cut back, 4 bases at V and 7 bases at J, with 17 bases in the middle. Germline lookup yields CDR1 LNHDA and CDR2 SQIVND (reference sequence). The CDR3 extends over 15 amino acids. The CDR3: CASSTQAGPEQPQHF. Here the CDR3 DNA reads TGTGCCAGTAGTACTCAGGCAGGGCCAGAGCAGCCCCAGCATTTT.

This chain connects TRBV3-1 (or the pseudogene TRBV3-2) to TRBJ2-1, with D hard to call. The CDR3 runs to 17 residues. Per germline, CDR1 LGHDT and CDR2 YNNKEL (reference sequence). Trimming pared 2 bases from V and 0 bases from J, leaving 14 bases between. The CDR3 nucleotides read TGTGCCAGCAGCCAATCGGAAGCGAGACTCTCCTACAATGAGCAGTTCTTC. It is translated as CASSQSEARLSYNEQFF.

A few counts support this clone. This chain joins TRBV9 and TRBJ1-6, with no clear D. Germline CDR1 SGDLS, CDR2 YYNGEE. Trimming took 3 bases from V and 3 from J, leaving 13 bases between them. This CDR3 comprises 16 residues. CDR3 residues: CASSARVKSYNSPLHF. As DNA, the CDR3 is TGTGCCAGCAGCGCCCGCGTAAAGAGCTATAATTCACCCCTCCACTTT.

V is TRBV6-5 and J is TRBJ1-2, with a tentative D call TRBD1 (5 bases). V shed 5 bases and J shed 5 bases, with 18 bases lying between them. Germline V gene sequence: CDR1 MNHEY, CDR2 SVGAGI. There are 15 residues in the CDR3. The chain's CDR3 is CASSPGTPVGYGYTF. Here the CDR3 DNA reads TGTGCCAGCAGTCCCGGGACTCCCGTAGGGTATGGCTACACCTTC.

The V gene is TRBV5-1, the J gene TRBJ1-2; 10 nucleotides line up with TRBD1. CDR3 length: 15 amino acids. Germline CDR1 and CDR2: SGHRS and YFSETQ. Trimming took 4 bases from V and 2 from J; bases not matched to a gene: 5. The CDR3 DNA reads TGCGCCAGCAGCCCACGACAGGGGGCGAACTATGGCTACACCTTC. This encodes CASSPRQGANYGYTF.

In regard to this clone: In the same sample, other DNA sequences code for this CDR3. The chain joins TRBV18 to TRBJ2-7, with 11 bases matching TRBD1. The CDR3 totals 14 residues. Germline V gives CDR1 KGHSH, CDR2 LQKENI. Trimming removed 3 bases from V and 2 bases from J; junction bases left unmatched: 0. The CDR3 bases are TGTGCCAGCTCACCGGGACAGGGGGCCTACGAGCAGTACTTC. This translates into CASSPGQGAYEQYF. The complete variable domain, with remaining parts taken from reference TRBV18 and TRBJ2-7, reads NAGVMQNPRHLVRRRGQEARLRCSPMKGHSHVYWYRQLPEEGLKFMVYLQKENIIDESGMPKERFSAEFPKEGPSILRIQQVVRGDSAAYFCASSPGQGAYEQYFGPGTRLTVT.

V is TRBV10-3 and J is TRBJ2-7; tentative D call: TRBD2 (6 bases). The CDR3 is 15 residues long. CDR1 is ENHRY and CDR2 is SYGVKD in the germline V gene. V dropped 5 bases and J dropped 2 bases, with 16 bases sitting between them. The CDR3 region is CAISTGSSGAYEQYF. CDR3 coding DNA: TGTGCCATCAGTACTGGGAGCTCGGGGGCCTACGAGCAGTACTTC.

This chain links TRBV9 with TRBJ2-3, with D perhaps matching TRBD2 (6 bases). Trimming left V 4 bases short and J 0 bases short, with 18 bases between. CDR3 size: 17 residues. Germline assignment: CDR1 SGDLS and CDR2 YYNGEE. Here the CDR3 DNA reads TGTGCCAGCAGCCGCCAAGCCACCGGGACTAGCACAGATACGCAGTATTTT. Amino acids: CASSRQATGTSTDTQYF.

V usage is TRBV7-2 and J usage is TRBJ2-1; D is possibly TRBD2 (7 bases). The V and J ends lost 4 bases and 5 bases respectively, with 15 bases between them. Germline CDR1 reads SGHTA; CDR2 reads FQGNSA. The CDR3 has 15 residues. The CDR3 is CASSWREGQNNEQFF. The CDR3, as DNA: TGTGCCAGCAGCTGGAGGGAGGGACAAAACAATGAGCAGTTCTTC.

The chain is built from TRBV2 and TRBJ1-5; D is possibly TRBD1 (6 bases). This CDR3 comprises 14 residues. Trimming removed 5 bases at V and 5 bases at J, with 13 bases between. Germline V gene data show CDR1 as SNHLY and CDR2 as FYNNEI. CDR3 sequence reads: CASSSQGIDQPQHF. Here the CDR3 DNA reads TGTGCCAGCAGTTCACAGGGAATCGATCAGCCCCAGCATTTT.

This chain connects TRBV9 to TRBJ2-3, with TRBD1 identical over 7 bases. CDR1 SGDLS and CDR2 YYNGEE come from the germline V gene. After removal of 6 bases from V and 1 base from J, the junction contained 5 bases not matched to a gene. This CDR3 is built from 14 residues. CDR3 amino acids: CASTRDSRTDTQYF. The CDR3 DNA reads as TGTGCCAGCACGAGGGACAGTCGCACAGATACGCAGTATTTT.

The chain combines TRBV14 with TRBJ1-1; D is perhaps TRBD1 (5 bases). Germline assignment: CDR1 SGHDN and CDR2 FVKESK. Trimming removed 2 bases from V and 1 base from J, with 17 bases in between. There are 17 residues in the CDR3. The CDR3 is CASSQSLGGWENTEAFF. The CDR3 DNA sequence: TGTGCCAGCAGCCAAAGTCTGGGGGGTTGGGAGAACACTGAAGCTTTCTTT.

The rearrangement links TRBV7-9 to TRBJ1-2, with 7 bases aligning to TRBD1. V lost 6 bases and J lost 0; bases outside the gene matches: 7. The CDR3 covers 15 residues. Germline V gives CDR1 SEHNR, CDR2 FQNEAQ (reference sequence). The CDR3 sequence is CASRGTALSNYGYTF. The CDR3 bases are TGTGCCAGCAGGGGGACAGCTCTTTCTAACTATGGCTACACCTTC.

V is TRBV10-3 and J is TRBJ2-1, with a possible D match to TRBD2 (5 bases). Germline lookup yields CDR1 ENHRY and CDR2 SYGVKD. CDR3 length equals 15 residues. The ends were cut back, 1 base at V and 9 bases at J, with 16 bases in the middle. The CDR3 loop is CAISELGPGIGEQFF. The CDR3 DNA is TGTGCCATCAGTGAGTTAGGTCCCGGGATCGGTGAGCAGTTCTTC.

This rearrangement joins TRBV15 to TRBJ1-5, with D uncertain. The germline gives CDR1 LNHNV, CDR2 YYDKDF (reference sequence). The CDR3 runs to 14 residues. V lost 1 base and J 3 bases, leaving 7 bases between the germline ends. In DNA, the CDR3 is TGTGCCACCAGCAGAGGTACGGTCAATCAGCCCCAGCATTTT. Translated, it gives CATSRGTVNQPQHF.

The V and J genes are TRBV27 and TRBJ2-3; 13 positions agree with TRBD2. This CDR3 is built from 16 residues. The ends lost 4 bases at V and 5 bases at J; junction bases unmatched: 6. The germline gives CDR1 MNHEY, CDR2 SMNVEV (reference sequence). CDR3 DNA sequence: TGTGCCAGCAGTTCCCCCCGGACTAGCGGGAGAGATACGCAGTATTTT. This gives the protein CASSSPRTSGRDTQYF.

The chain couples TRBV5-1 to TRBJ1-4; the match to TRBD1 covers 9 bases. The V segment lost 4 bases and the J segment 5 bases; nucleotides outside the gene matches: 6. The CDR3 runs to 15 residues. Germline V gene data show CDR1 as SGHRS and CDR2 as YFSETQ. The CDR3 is CASSRSGTGNEKLFF. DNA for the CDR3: TGCGCCAGCAGCCGATCCGGGACAGGGAATGAAAAACTGTTTTTT.

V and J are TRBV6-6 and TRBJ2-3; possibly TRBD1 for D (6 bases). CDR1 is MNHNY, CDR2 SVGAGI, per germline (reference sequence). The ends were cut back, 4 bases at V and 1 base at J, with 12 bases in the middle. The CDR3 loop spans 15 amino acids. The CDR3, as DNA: TGTGCCAGCAGTTTGCGCAGGGGAGGCACAGATACGCAGTATTTT. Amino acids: CASSLRRGGTDTQYF.

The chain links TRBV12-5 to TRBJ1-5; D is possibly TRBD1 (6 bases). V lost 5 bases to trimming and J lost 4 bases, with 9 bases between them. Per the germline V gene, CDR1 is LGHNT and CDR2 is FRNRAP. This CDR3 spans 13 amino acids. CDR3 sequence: CASGRQANQPQHF. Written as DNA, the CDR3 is TGTGCTAGTGGTCGACAGGCGAATCAGCCCCAGCATTTT.

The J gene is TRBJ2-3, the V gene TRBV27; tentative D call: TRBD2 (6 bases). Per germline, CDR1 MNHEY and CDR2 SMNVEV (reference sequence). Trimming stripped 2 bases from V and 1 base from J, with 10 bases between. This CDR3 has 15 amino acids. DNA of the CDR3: TGTGCCAGCAGTTTACCCGGGGGACGCACAGATACGCAGTATTTT. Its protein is CASSLPGGRTDTQYF.

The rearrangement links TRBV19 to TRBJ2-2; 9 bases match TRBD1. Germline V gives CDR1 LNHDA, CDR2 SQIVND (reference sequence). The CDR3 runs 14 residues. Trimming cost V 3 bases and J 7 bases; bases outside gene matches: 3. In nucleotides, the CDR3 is TGTGCCAGTAGTATGTGGACAGGGGACGGGGAGCTGTTTTTT. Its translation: CASSMWTGDGELFF.